One sample yielded the 8 T cell receptor beta chains listed below, sequenced in a study of control samples from healthy donors and cancer patients. Assay used: immunoSEQ multiplex PCR; TCRdb lists only in-frame clones, some missing. Of about 130,000 clones listed, less than 90% are singletons. The sequenced material came from blood. These receptors came from a man aged 18-30 years in good health.

Only one count was recorded for this clone. This rearrangement joins TRBV4-3 to TRBJ2-1; 11 bases match TRBD2. The germline CDR1 and CDR2 sequences are LGHNA and YSLEER. J gave up 5 bases and V 4 bases, and 4 bases lay outside the gene matches. This CDR3 has 15 amino acids. CDR3 residues: CASSRGLADNNEQFF. The CDR3 DNA reads as TGCGCCAGCAGCCGGGGACTAGCGGACAACAATGAGCAGTTCTTC.

The rearrangement joins TRBV27 to TRBJ1-3; the D is unclear. The germline V gene has CDR1 MNHEY and CDR2 SMNVEV (reference sequence). The CDR3 is made up of 14 amino acids. The V gene lost 6 bases and the J gene lost 0 bases, with 9 bases spanning the gap. The DNA of the CDR3 is TGTGCCAGCAGCTTAGGGTTCTCTGGAAACACCATATATTTT. Amino acid sequence: CASSLGFSGNTIYF.

The chain employs TRBV6-2 or TRBV6-3 and TRBJ1-2; no definite D call. This CDR3 has 18 residues. Germline CDR1 MNHEY, CDR2 SVGEGT. Trimming removed 0 bases at V and 3 bases at J, with 20 bases between. The CDR3 spells CASSYSSFGDLRDYGYTF. As DNA, the CDR3 is TGTGCCAGCAGTTACTCTTCTTTCGGGGATCTGAGGGACTATGGCTACACCTTC.

This clone was seen only a few times. The chain uses TRBV9 and TRBJ2-7; D is perhaps TRBD1 or TRBD2 (5 bases each). This CDR3 comprises 15 residues. CDR1 SGDLS and CDR2 YYNGEE come from the germline V gene. The V and J ends lost 4 bases and 3 bases respectively, with 17 bases between them. CDR3: CASSPPTGTNYEQYF. As DNA, the CDR3 is TGTGCCAGCAGCCCACCGACCGGGACCAACTACGAGCAGTACTTC.

This chain links TRBV27 with TRBJ2-3; D uncertain. Germline V CDR1 and CDR2: MNHEY, SMNVEV (reference sequence). Trimming pared 10 bases from V and 5 bases from J, leaving 10 bases between. This CDR3 is 11 amino acids long. Here the CDR3 DNA reads TGTGCCACTCGAAAGGTAGATACGCAGTATTTT. The encoded protein is CATRKVDTQYF.

The chain couples TRBV21-1 to TRBJ2-1; the D call TRBD1 from the table was never checked on the DNA. TRBV21-1 is listed as a pseudogene. There are 16 residues in the CDR3. The CDR3 DNA reads as TGTGCCAGCAGCCTTTTCTGGGACAGGGAAGAAGATGAGCAGTTCTTC. As protein: CASSLFWDREEDEQFF.

The chain couples TRBV14 to TRBJ2-7; 12 bases line up with TRBD2. With 1 base clipped from V and 2 bases from J, the junction kept 3 bases outside the gene matches. CDR1 and CDR2 from the germline V gene are SGHDN and FVKESK. This CDR3 spans 16 amino acids. This chain's CDR3 is CASSQASGRGPYEQYF. In DNA form, the CDR3 reads TGTGCCAGCAGCCAAGCTAGCGGGAGGGGACCCTACGAGCAGTACTTC. Full variable domain (rest looked up from reference TRBV14 and TRBJ2-7): EAGVTQFPSHSVIEKGQTVTLRCDPISGHDNLYWYRRVMGKEIKFLLHFVKESKQDESGMPNNRFLAERTGGTYSTLKVQPAELEDSGVYFCASSQASGRGPYEQYFGPGTRLTVT.

V usage is TRBV5-5 and J usage is TRBJ2-2, with a possible D match to TRBD2 (5 bases). The length of the CDR3 is 14 residues. V was shortened by 2 bases and J by 6 bases, with 11 bases between the two germline ends. Per germline, CDR1 SGHKS and CDR2 YYEKEE (reference sequence). The CDR3 sequence: CASSFVGRAGELFF. For the CDR3, the DNA is TGTGCCAGCAGCTTCGTAGGGCGGGCCGGGGAGCTGTTTTTT.